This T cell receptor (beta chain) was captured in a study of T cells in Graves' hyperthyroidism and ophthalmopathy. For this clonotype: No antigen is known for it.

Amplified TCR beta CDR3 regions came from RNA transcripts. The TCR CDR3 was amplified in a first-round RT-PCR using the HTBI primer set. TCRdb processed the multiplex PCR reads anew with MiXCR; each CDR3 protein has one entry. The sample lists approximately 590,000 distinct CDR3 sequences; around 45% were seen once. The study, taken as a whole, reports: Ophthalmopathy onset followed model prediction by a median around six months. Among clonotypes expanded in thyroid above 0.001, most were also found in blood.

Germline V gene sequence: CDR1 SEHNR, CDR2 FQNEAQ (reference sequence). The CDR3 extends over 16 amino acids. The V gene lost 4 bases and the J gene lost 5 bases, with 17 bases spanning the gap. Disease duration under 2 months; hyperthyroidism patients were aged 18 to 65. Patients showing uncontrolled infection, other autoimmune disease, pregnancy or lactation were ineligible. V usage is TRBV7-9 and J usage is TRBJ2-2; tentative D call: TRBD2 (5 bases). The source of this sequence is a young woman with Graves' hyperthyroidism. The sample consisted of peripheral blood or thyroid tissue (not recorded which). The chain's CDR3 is CASSSRGRPLTGELFF. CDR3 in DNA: TGTGCCAGCAGCTCCCGAGGGCGCCCTTTAACCGGGGAGCTGTTTTTT.